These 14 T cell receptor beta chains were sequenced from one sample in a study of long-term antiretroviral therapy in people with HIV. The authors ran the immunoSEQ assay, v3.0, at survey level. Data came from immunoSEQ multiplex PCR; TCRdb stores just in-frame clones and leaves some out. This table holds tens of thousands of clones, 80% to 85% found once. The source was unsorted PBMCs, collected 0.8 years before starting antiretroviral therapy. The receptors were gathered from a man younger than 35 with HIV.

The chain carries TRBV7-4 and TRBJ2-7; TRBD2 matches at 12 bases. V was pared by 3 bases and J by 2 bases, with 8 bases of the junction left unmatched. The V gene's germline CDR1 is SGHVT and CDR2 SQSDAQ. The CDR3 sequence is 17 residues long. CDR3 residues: CASSLELLAGGTYEQYF. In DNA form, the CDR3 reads TGTGCCAGCAGCTTGGAATTACTAGCGGGGGGTACCTACGAGCAGTACTTC.

The CDR3 loop reads CASSTVGNTIYF. The CDR3, as DNA: TGTGCCAGCAGTACGGTCGGAAACACCATATATTTT. The rearrangement joins TRBV6-6 to TRBJ1-3; D is ambiguous. CDR1 and CDR2 (germline): MNHNY, SVGAGI (reference sequence). The CDR3 spans 12 residues. V shed 5 bases and J shed 4 bases, with 6 bases lying between them.

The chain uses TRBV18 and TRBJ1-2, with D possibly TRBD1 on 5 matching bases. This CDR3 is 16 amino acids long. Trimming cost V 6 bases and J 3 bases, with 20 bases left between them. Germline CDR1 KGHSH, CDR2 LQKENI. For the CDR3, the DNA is TGTGCCAGCTCGCCGTTTCAAGACAGAAAATACTATGGCTACACCTTC. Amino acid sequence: CASSPFQDRKYYGYTF.

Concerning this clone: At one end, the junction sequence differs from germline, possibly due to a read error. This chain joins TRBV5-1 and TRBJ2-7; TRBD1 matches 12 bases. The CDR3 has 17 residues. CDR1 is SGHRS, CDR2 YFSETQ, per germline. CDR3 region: CASTLGPGQGAIHEQYF. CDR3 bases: TGCGCCAGCACCTTGGGACCGGGACAGGGGGCGATCCACGAGCAGTACTTC.

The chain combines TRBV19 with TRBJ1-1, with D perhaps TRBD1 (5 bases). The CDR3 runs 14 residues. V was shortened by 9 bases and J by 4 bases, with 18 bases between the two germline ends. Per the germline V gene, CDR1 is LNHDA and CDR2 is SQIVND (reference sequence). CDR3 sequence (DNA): TGTGCCAGCATTTCCGCCGGGACCAGCACTGAAGCTTTCTTT. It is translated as CASISAGTSTEAFF.

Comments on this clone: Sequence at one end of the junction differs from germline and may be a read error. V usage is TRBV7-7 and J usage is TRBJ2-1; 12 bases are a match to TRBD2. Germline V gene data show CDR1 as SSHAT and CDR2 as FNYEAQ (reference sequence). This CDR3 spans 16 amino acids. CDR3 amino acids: CASSLPSGRAYNEQFF. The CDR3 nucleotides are TGTGCTAGCAGCCTCCCTAGCGGGAGGGCCTACAATGAGCAGTTCTTC.

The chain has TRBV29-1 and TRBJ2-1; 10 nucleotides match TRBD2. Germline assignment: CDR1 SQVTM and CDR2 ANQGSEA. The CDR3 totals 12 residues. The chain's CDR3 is CTGTSVRNEQFF. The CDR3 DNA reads TGCACCGGGACTAGCGTCAGGAATGAGCAGTTCTTC.

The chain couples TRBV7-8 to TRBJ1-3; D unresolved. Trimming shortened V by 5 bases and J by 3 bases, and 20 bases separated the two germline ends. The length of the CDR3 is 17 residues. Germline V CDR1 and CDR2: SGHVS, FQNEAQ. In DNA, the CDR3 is TGTGCCAGCAGCCCCCGGAGGGTCCGGATGGGTGGAAACACCATATATTTT. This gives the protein CASSPRRVRMGGNTIYF.

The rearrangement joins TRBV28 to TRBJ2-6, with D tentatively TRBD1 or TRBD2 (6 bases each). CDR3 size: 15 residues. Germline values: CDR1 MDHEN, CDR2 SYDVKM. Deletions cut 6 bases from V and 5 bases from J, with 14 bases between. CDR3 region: CASRLRGDWANVLTF. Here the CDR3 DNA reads TGTGCCAGCAGATTAAGGGGGGATTGGGCCAACGTCCTGACTTTC.

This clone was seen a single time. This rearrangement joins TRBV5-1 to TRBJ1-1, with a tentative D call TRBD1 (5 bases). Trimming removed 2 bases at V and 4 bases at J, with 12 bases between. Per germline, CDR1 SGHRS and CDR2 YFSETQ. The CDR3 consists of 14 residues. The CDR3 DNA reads TGCGCCAGCAGCTTAGACACGGGGGGCACTGAAGCTTTCTTT. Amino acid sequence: CASSLDTGGTEAFF.

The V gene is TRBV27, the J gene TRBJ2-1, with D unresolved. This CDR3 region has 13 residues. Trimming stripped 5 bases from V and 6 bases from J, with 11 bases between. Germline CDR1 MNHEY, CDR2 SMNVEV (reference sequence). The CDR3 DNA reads TGTGCCAGCAGTGTGGACCTAAGCAATGAGCAGTTCTTC. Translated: CASSVDLSNEQFF.

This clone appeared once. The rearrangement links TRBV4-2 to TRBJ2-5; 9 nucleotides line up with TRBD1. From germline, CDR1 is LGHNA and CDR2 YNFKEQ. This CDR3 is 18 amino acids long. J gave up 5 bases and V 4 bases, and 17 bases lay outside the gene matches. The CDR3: CASSRMDLRDRVGETQYF. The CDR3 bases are TGTGCCAGCAGCCGAATGGACCTCCGGGACAGGGTTGGTGAGACCCAGTACTTC.

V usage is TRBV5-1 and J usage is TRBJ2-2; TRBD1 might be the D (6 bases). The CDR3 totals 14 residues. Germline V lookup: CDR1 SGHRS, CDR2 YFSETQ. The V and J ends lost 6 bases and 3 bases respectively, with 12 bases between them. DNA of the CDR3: TGCGCCAGCACACGACAGGACCACACCGGGGAGCTGTTTTTT. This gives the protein CASTRQDHTGELFF.

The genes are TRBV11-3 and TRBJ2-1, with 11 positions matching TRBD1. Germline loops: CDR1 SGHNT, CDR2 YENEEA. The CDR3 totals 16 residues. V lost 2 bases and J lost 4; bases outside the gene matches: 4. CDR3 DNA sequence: TGTGCCAGCAGCTTACATGGGACAGGGGGATACAATGAGCAGTTCTTC. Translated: CASSLHGTGGYNEQFF. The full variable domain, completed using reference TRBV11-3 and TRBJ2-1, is EAGVVQSPRYKIIEKKQPVAFWCNPISGHNTLYWYLQNLGQGPELLIRYENEEAVDDSQLPKDRFSAERLKGVDSTLKIQPAELGDSAVYLCASSLHGTGGYNEQFFGPGTRLTVL.